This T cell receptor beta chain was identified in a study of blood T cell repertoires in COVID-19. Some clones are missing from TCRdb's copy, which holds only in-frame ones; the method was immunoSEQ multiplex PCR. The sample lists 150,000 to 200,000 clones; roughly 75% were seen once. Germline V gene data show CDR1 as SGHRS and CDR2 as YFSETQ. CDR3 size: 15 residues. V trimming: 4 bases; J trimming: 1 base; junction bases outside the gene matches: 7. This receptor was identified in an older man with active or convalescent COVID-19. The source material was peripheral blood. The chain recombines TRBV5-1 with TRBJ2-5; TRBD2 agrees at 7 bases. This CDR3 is CASSPTASGQETQYF. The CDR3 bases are TGCGCCAGCAGCCCCACGGCTAGCGGCCAAGAGACCCAGTACTTC.